One and the same sample provided the 2 T cell receptor beta chains below, sequenced in a study of metastatic and nonmetastatic thyroid tumors. Patients had received no treatment of any kind before thyroid surgery. From the PCR reads, TCRdb re-called clones with MiXCR. Of about 92,000 clones listed, about 16% are singletons. Sequencing was done on a sample of blood. These receptors all stem from a female donor with papillary thyroid cancer or a benign thyroid nodule (not recorded which). Some clones in this sample may be carry-over from other donors' samples.

The sample holds many counts of this clone. The V gene is TRBV7-9, the J gene TRBJ1-1; D is ambiguous. With 7 bases removed from V and 0 bases from J, the gap between germline ends came to 3 bases. Germline CDR1 SEHNR, CDR2 FQNEAQ (reference sequence). The CDR3 contains 11 residues. Here the CDR3 DNA reads TGTGCCAGCAAATTGAACACTGAAGCTTTCTTT. Translation gives CASKLNTEAFF. Based on the CDR3 plus reference TRBV7-9 and TRBJ1-1, the full variable domain is DTGVSQNPRHKITKRGQNVTFRCDPISEHNRLYWYRQTLGQGPEFLTYFQNEAQLEKSRLLSDRFSAERPKGSFSTLEIQRTEQGDSAMYLCASKLNTEAFFGQGTRLTVV.

This clone was found many times. V is TRBV5-6 and J is TRBJ2-5; D might be TRBD1 (5 bases). Looked up from germline, CDR1 is SGHDT and CDR2 is YYEEEE. Trimming removed 0 bases at V and 2 bases at J, with 8 bases between. The CDR3 has 14 amino acids. CDR3: CASSLVGQQETQYF. The CDR3 DNA reads as TGTGCCAGCAGCTTGGTTGGACAACAAGAGACCCAGTACTTC.